These T cell receptor beta chains were read from a single sample in a study of T cell changes during pregnancy in multiple sclerosis. The data were produced by immunoSEQ multiplex PCR, yet TCRdb's version contains in-frame clones alone and is incomplete. The table lists 55,000 to 65,000 clones, approximately 92% of them singletons, with 0.85% in the top ten. The material sequenced was peripheral blood, taken in the first trimester of pregnancy. The receptor set was obtained from a female donor with multiple sclerosis, enrolled in a pregnancy study. Both conserved end residues are part of each CDR3. Fields, in order: J gene, D gene, clone size, CDR3 length, V gene, CDR3 DNA, CDR3 protein. D genes are given only for firm matches. Rows may omit the clone size; those that give it use once, few, many or a size class.

TRBJ2-3 . . 12 TRBV7-2 TGTGCCAGCAGCTTCCCCGGTGGTCAACAGTATTTT CASSFPGGQQYF
TRBJ1-5 . . 13 TRBV7-2 TGTGCCAGCAGCTTAGGAAGGGGTCAGCCCCAGCATTTT CASSLGRGQPQHF
TRBJ1-2 . . 14 TRBV19 TGTGCCAGTAGTATTTCAGGGTATTCTGGAGGCTACACCTTC CASSISGYSGGYTF
TRBJ1-2 TRBD1 once 14 TRBV25-1 TGTGCCAGCGGGACAGGGGTCCCCTTCTATGGCTACACCTTC CASGTGVPFYGYTF
TRBJ2-3 TRBD2 . 15 TRBV19 TGTGCCAGTACCAAACTAGCGGGGGGGTCAGATACGCAGTATTTT CASTKLAGGSDTQYF
TRBJ1-3 . few 12 TRBV9 TGTGCCAGCAGCCCCCCAGGAAACACCATATATTTT CASSPPGNTIYF
TRBJ2-1 . . 15 TRBV7-3 TGTGCCAGCAGCTTAAAAGTTGGTAGCTTCGATGAGCAGTTCTTC CASSLKVGSFDEQFF
TRBJ1-2 TRBD1 . 16 TRBV4-3 TGCGCCAGCAGCCAAGTAACAGGGGCGGGAGGGTATGGCTACACCTTC CASSQVTGAGGYGYTF
TRBJ2-5 TRBD2 . 15 TRBV11-2 TGTGCCAGCAGCCCCTCGGTAGAGCGGGGGGAGACCCAGTACTTC CASSPSVERGETQYF
TRBJ1-2 . . 14 TRBV2 TGTGCCAGCAGTTTTGGCGACTTGTTCTATGGCTACACCTTC CASSFGDLFYGYTF
TRBJ2-1 . . 15 TRBV9 TGTGCCAGCAGCTTTACTAGTAGGTCCTACAATGAGCAGTTCTTC CASSFTSRSYNEQFF
TRBJ2-7 TRBD2 . 15 TRBV7-2 TGTGCCAGCAGCTCTATAGCGGGGGAATTAAACGAGCAGTACTTC CASSSIAGELNEQYF
TRBJ1-2 . . 13 TRBV30 TGTGCCTGGAGTGTGGGCAGCGGAGACGGCTACACCTTC CAWSVGSGDGYTF
TRBJ2-5 TRBD1 . 15 TRBV5-1 TGCGCCAGCAGCCCGGGACAGTTTTTGCAAGAGACCCAGTACTTC CASSPGQFLQETQYF
TRBJ1-1 . . 16 TRBV4-1 TGCGCCAGCAGCCAAGCATCCCTGACAGCTGGACCAAAAGCTTTCTTT CASSQASLTAGPKAFF
TRBJ2-3 TRBD1 few 18 TRBV7-2 TGTGCCAGCAGCTTACGTATGGTCAGGGGGACAGGGGATAGTAAGCAGTATTTT CASSLRMVRGTGDSKQYF
TRBJ2-6 TRBD1 few 16 TRBV19 TGTGCCACAGGGACAGTCCTTAGCTCTGGGGCCAACGTCCTGACTTTC CATGTVLSSGANVLTF
TRBJ2-3 TRBD2 . 14 TRBV4-2 TGTGCCAGCAGCACCCGGGGGGGCACAGATACGCAGTATTTT CASSTRGGTDTQYF
TRBJ2-7 . . 14 TRBV15 TGTGCCACCAGCAGAGATCGACCAGGGAACGAGCAGTACTTC CATSRDRPGNEQYF
TRBJ1-3 . . 15 TRBV18 TGTGCCAGCTCACCGCAGGGGACGGACGGAAACACCATATATTTT CASSPQGTDGNTIYF
TRBJ1-2 . once 13 TRBV29-1 TGCAGCGTTGAAGATCCGGGGTCCTATGGCTACACCTTC CSVEDPGSYGYTF
TRBJ2-7 . . 13 TRBV14 TGTGCCAGCAGCCAGGGCCACTCCTACGAGCAGTACTTC CASSQGHSYEQYF
TRBJ1-4 TRBD1 . 17 TRBV5-1 TGCGCCAGCAGCTCCGACAGGGGGCTCGTTACTAATGAAAAACTGTTTTTT CASSSDRGLVTNEKLFF
TRBJ2-2 . few 13 TRBV19 TGTGCCAGTAGCCAGGGATGGTCCGGGGAGCTGTTTTTT CASSQGWSGELFF
TRBJ2-5 TRBD1 once 18 TRBV9 TGTGCCAGCAGCCCCCCTGGAAGACAGGGCGCTTTCGGGGAGACCCAGTACTTC CASSPPGRQGAFGETQYF